The entry that follows covers one T cell receptor (beta chain) sequence. TCRdb's table, derived via immunoSEQ multiplex PCR, lists solely in-frame clones and lacks some. The data show about 87,000 clones, over 70% seen once. V was shortened by 6 bases and J by 1 base, with 7 bases between the two germline ends. Germline-derived CDR1 and CDR2 are LNHDA and SQIVND (reference sequence). This CDR3 region has 14 residues. The data derive from a study of blood T cell repertoires in COVID-19. Study in general: Samples taken during acute and convalescent COVID-19 were collected in the United States, Italy and Spain. T cells, B-cell-depleted T cells, or PBMCs provided the cDNA or gDNA that served as material.

The receptor was derived from a woman in her 50s with acute or convalescent COVID-19. The rearrangement links TRBV19 to TRBJ2-6; D is uncertain. Sequences were obtained from peripheral blood. The DNA for the CDR3 is TGTGCCAGTAGCCTATCTTCTGGGGCCAACGTCCTGACTTTC. Residues: CASSLSSGANVLTF.